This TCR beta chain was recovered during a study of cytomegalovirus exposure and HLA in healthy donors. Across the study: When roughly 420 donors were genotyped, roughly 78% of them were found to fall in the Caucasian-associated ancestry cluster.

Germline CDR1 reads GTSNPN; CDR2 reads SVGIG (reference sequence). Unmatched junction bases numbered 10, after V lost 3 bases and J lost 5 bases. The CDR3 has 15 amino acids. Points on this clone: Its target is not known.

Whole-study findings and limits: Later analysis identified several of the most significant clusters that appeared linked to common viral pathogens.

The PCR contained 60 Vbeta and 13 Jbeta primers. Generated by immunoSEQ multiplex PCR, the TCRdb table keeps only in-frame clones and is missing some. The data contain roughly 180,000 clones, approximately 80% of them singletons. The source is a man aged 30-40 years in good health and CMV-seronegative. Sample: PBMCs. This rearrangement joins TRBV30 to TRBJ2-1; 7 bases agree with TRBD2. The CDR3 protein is CAWRASSGANNEQFF. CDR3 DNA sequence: TGTGCCTGGAGAGCTTCTAGCGGAGCTAACAATGAGCAGTTCTTC.